A selection of T cell receptor beta chains follows, all from one sample in a study of shared clonotypes between healthy human individuals. Some clones are missing from TCRdb's copy, which holds only in-frame ones; the method was immunoSEQ multiplex PCR. Altogether approximately 940,000 clones are present, over 75% being singletons, with the ten largest covering roughly 1.5%. Sequencing was performed on memory CD4+ T cells sorted from blood. All receptors derive from a man younger than 30 in good health. Both conserved end residues are trimmed from each CDR3. The size field is filled for only some rows; it gives once, few, many or a size class.

j_call: TRBJ2-1
clone_size: NA
v_call: TRBV2
cdr3_length: 12
cdr3_aa: ASSVGLAGNEQF

j_call: TRBJ2-5
clone_size: once
v_call: TRBV5-4
cdr3_length: 15
cdr3_aa: ASSLGQGTGVQETQY

j_call: TRBJ2-7
clone_size: few
v_call: TRBV30
cdr3_length: 10
cdr3_aa: ACTSGTYEQY

j_call: TRBJ1-1
clone_size: few
v_call: TRBV28
cdr3_length: 11
cdr3_aa: ASNLKSPPQAF

j_call: TRBJ2-1
clone_size: once
v_call: TRBV5-8
cdr3_length: 15
cdr3_aa: ASSFGLGQGLYNEQF

j_call: TRBJ1-2
clone_size: few
v_call: TRBV5-6
cdr3_length: 14
cdr3_aa: ASSSYKDRFGYGYT

j_call: TRBJ2-6
clone_size: NA
v_call: TRBV19
cdr3_length: 14
cdr3_aa: ASSRDRVIGANVLT

j_call: TRBJ2-3
clone_size: NA
v_call: TRBV7-9
cdr3_length: 12
cdr3_aa: ASSRRLGTDTQY

j_call: TRBJ2-5
clone_size: many
v_call: TRBV2
cdr3_length: 11
cdr3_aa: ASSGIARETQY

j_call: TRBJ1-1
clone_size: NA
v_call: TRBV6-1
cdr3_length: 11
cdr3_aa: ASSEGAVTEAF

j_call: TRBJ2-1
clone_size: NA
v_call: TRBV15
cdr3_length: 13
cdr3_aa: ATSREGGEYNEQF

j_call: TRBJ2-2
clone_size: few
v_call: TRBV9
cdr3_length: 14
cdr3_aa: ASSVGINANTGELF

j_call: TRBJ2-1
clone_size: NA
v_call: TRBV11-2
cdr3_length: 11
cdr3_aa: ASSLKRDNEQF

j_call: TRBJ2-5
clone_size: NA
v_call: TRBV2
cdr3_length: 11
cdr3_aa: ASKVEGVETQY

j_call: TRBJ1-2
clone_size: NA
v_call: TRBV5-6
cdr3_length: 10
cdr3_aa: ASRLPPGLFT

j_call: TRBJ2-2
clone_size: NA
v_call: TRBV10-1
cdr3_length: 12
cdr3_aa: ASSPGQATGELF

j_call: TRBJ1-2
clone_size: few
v_call: TRBV30
cdr3_length: 13
cdr3_aa: AGLWTGGSMGGYT

j_call: TRBJ1-3
clone_size: NA
v_call: TRBV7-9
cdr3_length: 12
cdr3_aa: ASSLSGSGNTIY

j_call: TRBJ2-6
clone_size: NA
v_call: TRBV11-2
cdr3_length: 15
cdr3_aa: ASSSVGTRTGANVLT

j_call: TRBJ1-2
clone_size: NA
v_call: TRBV6-1
cdr3_length: 13
cdr3_aa: ASRRGRDTNYGYT

j_call: TRBJ2-7
clone_size: NA
v_call: TRBV13
cdr3_length: 12
cdr3_aa: ASRKGGASYEQY

j_call: TRBJ2-7
clone_size: NA
v_call: TRBV11-2
cdr3_length: 13
cdr3_aa: ASSSTGGGTYEQY

j_call: TRBJ2-1
clone_size: NA
v_call: TRBV6-1
cdr3_length: 11
cdr3_aa: ASSEIQPNEQF

j_call: TRBJ1-1
clone_size: few
v_call: TRBV28
cdr3_length: 12
cdr3_aa: ASSPRQGDTEAF

j_call: TRBJ2-4
clone_size: NA
v_call: TRBV29-1
cdr3_length: 11
cdr3_aa: SVDPLSKNIQY

j_call: TRBJ1-1
clone_size: NA
v_call: TRBV19
cdr3_length: 12
cdr3_aa: ASSFPGQNTEAF

j_call: TRBJ2-7
clone_size: NA
v_call: TRBV29-1
cdr3_length: 11
cdr3_aa: SVGGSGGHEQY

j_call: TRBJ1-2
clone_size: NA
v_call: TRBV6-6
cdr3_length: 11
cdr3_aa: ASSDGRSSSRS

j_call: TRBJ2-1
clone_size: few
v_call: TRBV18
cdr3_length: 13
cdr3_aa: ASSPLAGAGNEQF

j_call: TRBJ2-7
clone_size: NA
v_call: TRBV6-6
cdr3_length: 11
cdr3_aa: ASSRQALGEQY

j_call: TRBJ1-2
clone_size: NA
v_call: TRBV5-6
cdr3_length: 12
cdr3_aa: ASSLRSTGYGYT

j_call: TRBJ2-1
clone_size: NA
v_call: TRBV10-3
cdr3_length: 14
cdr3_aa: AISLGLDLSYNEQF

j_call: TRBJ2-7
clone_size: NA
v_call: TRBV6-5
cdr3_length: 12
cdr3_aa: ASRILSYEYEQY

j_call: TRBJ2-3
clone_size: NA
v_call: TRBV9
cdr3_length: 13
cdr3_aa: ASSVEGTGADTQY

j_call: TRBJ1-4
clone_size: few
v_call: TRBV2
cdr3_length: 13
cdr3_aa: ASSEKGRDSEKLF

j_call: TRBJ2-1
clone_size: NA
v_call: TRBV12-5
cdr3_length: 12
cdr3_aa: ASGLEIGVGEQF

j_call: TRBJ1-1
clone_size: NA
v_call: TRBV21-1
cdr3_length: 13
cdr3_aa: ASSTQDRDHTEAF

j_call: TRBJ2-3
clone_size: once
v_call: TRBV7-3
cdr3_length: 14
cdr3_aa: ASSRGPDRGVDTQY

j_call: TRBJ1-6
clone_size: NA
v_call: TRBV11-2
cdr3_length: 12
cdr3_aa: ASSYQGGNSPLH

j_call: TRBJ1-1
clone_size: NA
v_call: TRBV29-1
cdr3_length: 8
cdr3_aa: SGSNTEAF

j_call: TRBJ1-5
clone_size: NA
v_call: TRBV6-1
cdr3_length: 17
cdr3_aa: ASSGGHQGAKGSNQPQH

j_call: TRBJ2-1
clone_size: NA
v_call: TRBV18
cdr3_length: 15
cdr3_aa: ASSPRGAGGPINEQF

j_call: TRBJ2-7
clone_size: NA
v_call: TRBV6-5
cdr3_length: 11
cdr3_aa: ATRGRGSYEQY

j_call: TRBJ2-7
clone_size: NA
v_call: TRBV4-3
cdr3_length: 13
cdr3_aa: ASSQVLAVAYEQY

j_call: TRBJ2-7
clone_size: NA
v_call: TRBV6-4
cdr3_length: 14
cdr3_aa: ASSDGSIRSCHEQY

j_call: TRBJ1-1
clone_size: few
v_call: TRBV2
cdr3_length: 12
cdr3_aa: ASRDGNGNTEAF

j_call: TRBJ1-1
clone_size: NA
v_call: TRBV28
cdr3_length: 11
cdr3_aa: AGRGGRGTEAF

j_call: TRBJ1-5
clone_size: NA
v_call: TRBV10-2
cdr3_length: 11
cdr3_aa: ASRQGAAEPQH

j_call: TRBJ2-2
clone_size: NA
v_call: TRBV10-1
cdr3_length: 12
cdr3_aa: ASSRAGDTGELF

j_call: TRBJ2-2
clone_size: NA
v_call: TRBV19
cdr3_length: 13
cdr3_aa: ASSTQGGNTGELF